This T cell receptor beta chain derives from a study of beta chain features in type 1 diabetes. Whole-study context: Comparable age, gender and cell yields were observed in patients relative to healthy donors.

This clone was counted a few times. Expressed TCRB transcripts got sequenced, as all isolated RNA was reverse transcribed. Clones were sequenced by immunoSEQ multiplex PCR, and TCRdb holds only the in-frame ones, with some missing. The sample yields about 350,000 clones, around 19% seen once. There are 14 residues in the CDR3. CDR1 is PRHDT and CDR2 is FYEKMQ in the germline V gene (reference sequence). V gave up 5 bases and J gave up 1 base; unmatched junction bases: 4. The sequenced sample was naive CD4+ T cells from blood. The chain uses TRBV13 and TRBJ1-1; 7 bases map to TRBD1. The clonotype comes from a woman aged 18-29 years in good health. This chain's CDR3 is CASSADRRNTEAFF. CDR3 DNA: TGTGCCAGCAGCGCGGACAGGCGGAACACTGAAGCTTTCTTT.